Listed here is a single TCR beta chain. The antigen remains undetermined. The germline V gene has CDR1 SGDLS and CDR2 YYNGEE. The V end was cut by 0 bases, the J end by 4 bases, with 11 bases between. This CDR3 contains 16 residues. This sample was taken from a study of T-cell memory formation after mild COVID-19. As for the study in general: Clusters were largely donor specific. Study outcomes and limitations: Among clones peaking at day 37 in the second wave, SARS-CoV-2 specificity remained unconfirmed. Shrinking CD4+ clones resided mostly in CM and EM, and CD8+ ones in EMRA. Pre-infection memory harbored some responding clones, suggesting cross-reactive memory joined.

TCRdb redid the calling of the 5' RACE reads with MiXCR, one entry per CDR3 protein. The sample carries about 130,000 distinct CDR3 sequences, about 25% recorded once. The sample comprised PBMCs or a T cell subset sorted from them (not recorded which). V is TRBV9 and J is TRBJ2-6; D ambiguous. This receptor was identified in an adult woman who had mild COVID-19 (a few samples of this study predate the infection). Cell type and time point are not known. The CDR3 sequence is CASSVVGRLGANVLTF. The CDR3 DNA follows: TGTGCCAGCAGCGTAGTAGGGCGTTTAGGGGCCAACGTCCTGACTTTC.